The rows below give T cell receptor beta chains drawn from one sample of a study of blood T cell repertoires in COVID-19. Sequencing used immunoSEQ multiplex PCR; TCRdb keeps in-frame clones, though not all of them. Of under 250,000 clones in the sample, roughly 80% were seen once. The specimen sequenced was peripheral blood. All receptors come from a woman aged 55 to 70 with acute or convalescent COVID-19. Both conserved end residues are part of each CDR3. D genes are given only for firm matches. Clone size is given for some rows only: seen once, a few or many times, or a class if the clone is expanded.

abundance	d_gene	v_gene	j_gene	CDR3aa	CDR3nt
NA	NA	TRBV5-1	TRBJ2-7	CASSLLGGGGYEQYF	TGCGCCAGCAGCTTGCTCGGAGGGGGAGGGTACGAGCAGTACTTC
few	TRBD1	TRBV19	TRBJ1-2	CASSNPGTAYGYTF	TGTGCCAGTAGTAACCCCGGGACAGCCTATGGCTACACCTTC
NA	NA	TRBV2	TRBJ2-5	CASRDREGTQYF	TGTGCCAGCAGGGACAGGGAGGGGACCCAGTACTTC
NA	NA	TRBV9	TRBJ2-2	CASSATGMVAGELFF	TGTGCCAGCAGCGCCACAGGGATGGTGGCCGGGGAGCTGTTTTTT
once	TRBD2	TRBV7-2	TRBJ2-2	CASSSPSGGAVTGELFF	TGTGCCAGCAGCTCACCTAGCGGGGGGGCGGTTACCGGGGAGCTGTTTTTT
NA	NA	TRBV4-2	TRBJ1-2	CASSQDQAGVYGYTF	TGTGCCAGCAGCCAAGATCAGGCAGGGGTCTATGGCTACACCTTC
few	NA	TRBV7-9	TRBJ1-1	CASSDYTEAFF	TGTGCCAGCAGCGACTACACTGAAGCTTTCTTT
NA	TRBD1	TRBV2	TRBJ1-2	CASSGAGGSDGYTF	TGTGCCAGCAGTGGAGCAGGGGGCTCTGACGGCTACACCTTC
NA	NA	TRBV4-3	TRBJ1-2	CASSQDWQSNYGYTF	TGCGCCAGCAGCCAAGATTGGCAGTCCAACTATGGCTACACCTTC
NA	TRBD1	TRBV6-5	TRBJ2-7	CASLTGGYEQYF	TGTGCCAGCCTGACAGGGGGCTACGAGCAGTACTTC
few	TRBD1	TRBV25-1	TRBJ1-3	CASSERTGTSSGNTIYF	TGTGCCAGCAGTGAAAGGACAGGGACTTCCTCTGGAAACACCATATATTTT
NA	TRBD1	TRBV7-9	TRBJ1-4	CASSFETTGGSGKLFF	TGTGCCAGCAGCTTCGAGACTACAGGGGGCTCGGGTAAACTGTTTTTT